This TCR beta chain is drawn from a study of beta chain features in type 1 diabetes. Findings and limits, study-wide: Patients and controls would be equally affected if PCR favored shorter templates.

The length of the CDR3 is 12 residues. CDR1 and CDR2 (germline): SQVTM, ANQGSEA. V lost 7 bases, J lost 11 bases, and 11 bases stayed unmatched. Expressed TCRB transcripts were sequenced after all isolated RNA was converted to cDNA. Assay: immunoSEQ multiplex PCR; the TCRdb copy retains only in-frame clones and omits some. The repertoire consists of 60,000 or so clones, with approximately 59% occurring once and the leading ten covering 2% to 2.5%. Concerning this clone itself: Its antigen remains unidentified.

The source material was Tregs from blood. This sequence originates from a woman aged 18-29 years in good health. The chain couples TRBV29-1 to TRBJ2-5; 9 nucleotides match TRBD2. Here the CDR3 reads CSAGGGRGEQYF. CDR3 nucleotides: TGCAGCGCCGGTGGCGGGAGGGGTGAGCAGTACTTC.